A single sample gave rise to the 12 T cell receptor beta chains below, sequenced in a study of T cell clones after liver transplantation (dated by TCRdb to between 2018 and 2020). The library was obtained by the immunoSEQ multiplex PCR assay. This immuneACCESS table, as held by TCRdb, lists in-frame sequences with V and J called but not all clones. Of the missing ones, under half trace to an unresolved V gene in checked studies; the others have no known cause. The sample records about 47,000 clones, 80% to 90% of which are singletons. Approximately 15% of the sample belongs to the ten largest clones. The specimen comprised CD8+ T cells from blood, sampled 12 months after liver transplant. The receptors originated from a human patient who received a liver transplant. Following a transplant, some T lymphocytes may have been derived from the graft donor.

The chain is built from TRBV11-2 and TRBJ2-7; D is ambiguous. The CDR3 is 12 amino acids. Germline CDR1 and CDR2: SGHAT and FQNNGV. The germline V and J ends were trimmed by 1 base and 7 bases, with 8 bases remaining between them. CDR3 protein: CASSLVLREQYF. For the CDR3, the DNA is TGTGCCAGCAGCTTAGTCCTACGGGAGCAGTACTTC.

V gene TRBV5-4 combines with J gene TRBJ2-3, with D possibly TRBD2 on 5 matching bases. V was pared by 4 bases and J by 2 bases, with 11 bases between. The CDR3 is 14 residues long. From germline, CDR1 is SGHNT and CDR2 YYREEE (reference sequence). CDR3 nucleotide sequence: TGTGCCAGCAGCCAGGCGGAGGTCACAGATACGCAGTATTTT. Amino acid sequence: CASSQAEVTDTQYF.

CDR3 coding DNA: TGTGCCAGCAGTTTAGGGACTAGGGGAGATACGCAGTATTTT. Amino acid sequence: CASSLGTRGDTQYF. The chain links TRBV27 to TRBJ2-3, with 8 bases identical to TRBD2. V dropped 2 bases and J dropped 5; count of bases not matched to a gene: 3. The germline CDR1 and CDR2 sequences are MNHEY and SMNVEV (reference sequence). The CDR3 totals 14 residues.

Here the CDR3 DNA reads TGTGCCAGCAGCCTCCCCCGGTCCCTCGGCACTAATGAAAAACTGTTTTTT. It codes for CASSLPRSLGTNEKLFF. The rearrangement joins TRBV7-2 to TRBJ1-4, with D unclear. The CDR3 runs 17 residues. Germline CDR1 SGHTA, CDR2 FQGNSA. Between the trimmed V and J ends, which lost 5 bases and 2 bases, there was a span of 18 bases.

J is TRBJ2-1 and V is TRBV5-1; 10 nucleotides align to TRBD1. Germline trimming cut 4 bases from V and 8 bases from J; bases unmatched to any gene: 6. This CDR3 has 14 amino acids. Looked up from germline, CDR1 is SGHRS and CDR2 is YFSETQ. The CDR3 coding sequence is TGCGCCAGCAGCATGACAGGGGGCTTTGATGAGCAGTTCTTC. Protein sequence: CASSMTGGFDEQFF.

This chain joins TRBV7-2 and TRBJ1-3; possibly TRBD1 for D (6 bases). Between the trimmed V and J ends, which lost 4 bases and 0 bases, there was a span of 19 bases. CDR1 and CDR2 (germline): SGHTA, FQGNSA. This CDR3 comprises 18 residues. DNA of the CDR3: TGTGCCAGCAGCTCCTTTTGGGGGGCCTTGACCTCTGGAAACACCATATATTTT. This gives the protein CASSSFWGALTSGNTIYF.

This chain uses TRBV28 with TRBJ1-4; D unclear. Germline V CDR1 and CDR2: MDHEN, SYDVKM. This CDR3 has 14 residues. V lost 5 bases to trimming and J lost 4 bases, with 11 bases between them. CDR3 region: CASSPVQGNEKLFF. DNA for the CDR3: TGTGCCAGCAGTCCGGTGCAAGGTAATGAAAAACTGTTTTTT.

The chain combines TRBV28 with TRBJ2-3; D perhaps matches TRBD1 (5 bases). CDR1 and CDR2 (germline): MDHEN, SYDVKM. The CDR3 extends over 17 amino acids. Between the trimmed V and J ends, which lost 5 bases and 1 base, there was a span of 19 bases. The DNA of the CDR3 is TGTGCCAGCAGTCCCCGACCCCTCCAAGGGGGCACAGATACGCAGTATTTT. Translation: CASSPRPLQGGTDTQYF.

The J gene is TRBJ2-7, the V gene TRBV5-1, with 7 nucleotides matching TRBD1. This CDR3 is built from 13 residues. Germline lookup yields CDR1 SGHRS and CDR2 YFSETQ. V lost 7 bases, J lost 2 bases, and 6 bases stayed unmatched. The CDR3 sequence: CASGSGGPYEQYF. The CDR3 DNA sequence: TGCGCCAGCGGGTCAGGGGGTCCCTACGAGCAGTACTTC.

A word on this clone: Different DNA sequences within this sample yield the same CDR3. The chain has TRBV27 and TRBJ2-3; a possible D gene is TRBD2 (6 bases). Germline V gene sequence: CDR1 MNHEY, CDR2 SMNVEV (reference sequence). CDR3 length equals 13 residues. The V gene lost 2 bases and the J gene lost 6 bases, with 9 bases spanning the gap. CDR3 nucleotides: TGTGCCAGCAGTTTAGCGGGGTGGGATACGCAGTATTTT. This encodes CASSLAGWDTQYF.

This chain uses TRBV30 with TRBJ1-1; D is undetermined. The CDR3 is made up of 13 amino acids. Germline CDR1 reads GTSNPN; CDR2 reads SVGIG (reference sequence). V lost 0 bases to trimming and J lost 3 bases, with 8 bases between them. The CDR3 protein is CAWSVVADTEAFF. The CDR3 bases are TGTGCCTGGAGTGTTGTTGCGGACACTGAAGCTTTCTTT.

The rearrangement joins TRBV5-1 to TRBJ1-1, with a possible D match to TRBD1 (5 bases). V lost 0 bases, J lost 5 bases, and 14 bases lay in between. The germline V gene encodes CDR1 SGHRS and CDR2 YFSETQ. CDR3 length: 15 amino acids. CDR3 amino acids: CASSLAGFGGTEAFF. The CDR3 DNA reads TGCGCCAGCAGCTTGGCAGGGTTTGGGGGGACTGAAGCTTTCTTT.